The 16 T cell receptor beta chains given below trace back to one sample, sequenced in a study of shared clonotypes between healthy human individuals. Clones were read by immunoSEQ multiplex PCR, and TCRdb kept only the in-frame ones, dropping some. This repertoire shows over 950,000 clones, 77% found once; its top ten account for roughly 0.9%. The sequencing sample was made of memory CD4+ T cells from PBMCs. Documented subset: CD45RA-negative fraction. The receptors come from a man younger than 30 in good health. Some clones in this sample may be carry-over from other donors' samples.

This sequence joins TRBV6-6 and TRBJ2-7; D unresolved. CDR1 and CDR2 from the germline V gene are MNHNY and SVGAGI (reference sequence). This CDR3 is built from 14 residues. V lost 7 bases, J lost 7 bases, and 20 bases lay in between. CDR3 region: CASNPILGSGEQYF. The CDR3, as DNA: TGTGCCAGCAATCCCATCCTCGGTTCAGGAGAGCAGTACTTC.

V and J are TRBV10-3 and TRBJ2-1, with D perhaps TRBD1 or TRBD2 (5 bases each). The V gene lost 10 bases and the J gene lost 10 bases, with 14 bases spanning the gap. Germline loops: CDR1 ENHRY, CDR2 SYGVKD. This CDR3 spans 11 amino acids. As DNA, the CDR3 is TGTGCCAGCGGGTTTGGGGGAGAGCAGTTCTTC. Amino acids: CASGFGGEQFF.

The CDR3 loop is CASSPIAGPRTGELFF. CDR3 DNA sequence: TGTGCCAGCAGTCCGATAGCGGGTCCTCGGACCGGGGAGCTGTTTTTT. This rearrangement joins TRBV28 to TRBJ2-2, with 7 bases aligning to TRBD2. The CDR3 runs 16 residues. The J segment lost 5 bases and the V segment lost 5 bases, leaving 11 bases of the junction unmatched. CDR1 is MDHEN and CDR2 is SYDVKM in the germline V gene.

This clone was seen once. The genes are TRBV28 and TRBJ1-5, with D possibly matching TRBD1 (6 bases). Germline CDR1 MDHEN, CDR2 SYDVKM. V shed 2 bases and J shed 4 bases, with 18 bases lying between them. CDR3 length: 17 residues. The DNA for the CDR3 is TGTGCCAGCAGTTTAGGGGCCGGAACAGGGTTAAATCAGCCCCAGCATTTT. It codes for CASSLGAGTGLNQPQHF.

The chain carries TRBV5-1 and TRBJ1-3; 7 bases line up with TRBD1. V lost 4 bases and J lost 8; bases outside the gene matches: 15. The CDR3 is 16 residues long. Germline CDR1 is SGHRS and CDR2 is YFSETQ. This chain's CDR3 is CASSQGGRATADTIYF. The CDR3 DNA reads as TGCGCCAGCAGCCAGGGGGGACGGGCCACCGCGGACACCATATATTTT. Using reference TRBV5-1 and TRBJ1-3 for the parts outside the CDR3, the full variable domain is KAGVTQTPRYLIKTRGQQVTLSCSPISGHRSVSWYQQTPGQGLQFLFEYFSETQRNKGNFPGRFSGRQFSNSRSEMNVSTLELGDSALYLCASSQGGRATADTIYFGEGSWLTVV.

The chain carries TRBV6-5 and TRBJ1-3; D ambiguous. The CDR3 has 14 amino acids. The germline V gene has CDR1 MNHEY and CDR2 SVGAGI. V lost 4 bases to trimming and J lost 0 bases, with 7 bases between them. CDR3: CASSSRNSGNTIYF. The CDR3 nucleotides are TGTGCCAGCAGTTCACGGAACTCTGGAAACACCATATATTTT.

V is TRBV7-3 and J is TRBJ2-7; possible D gene TRBD2, 7 bases. The CDR3 spans 15 residues. Germline loops: CDR1 SGHTA, CDR2 FQGTGA. Trimming pared 8 bases from V and 5 bases from J, leaving 22 bases between. CDR3 DNA: TGTGCCAGCGGCCCCCTAGGGGGGGCGGGCGACGAGCAGTACTTC. Its protein is CASGPLGGAGDEQYF.

This clone has a count of ten or more. The chain couples TRBV5-1 to TRBJ2-1, with TRBD1 identical over 7 bases. V lost 3 bases to trimming and J lost 5 bases; unmatched junction nucleotides: 5. There are 14 residues in the CDR3. CDR1 is SGHRS and CDR2 is YFSETQ in the germline V gene. DNA for the CDR3: TGCGCCAGCAGCTACAGGGGTGGGGACAATGAGCAGTTCTTC. Protein: CASSYRGGDNEQFF.

The genes are TRBV30 and TRBJ2-4; D assignment may be TRBD1 or TRBD2 (5 bases each). The V end was cut by 0 bases, the J end by 2 bases, with 14 bases between. The CDR3 sequence is 16 residues long. Germline V gene data show CDR1 as GTSNPN and CDR2 as SVGIG (reference sequence). As DNA, the CDR3 is TGTGCCTGGAGTGTTGGGGGTTTTGCCCCCAAAAACATTCAGTACTTC. Translated: CAWSVGGFAPKNIQYF.

This chain joins TRBV29-1 and TRBJ2-7; D remains ambiguous. Between the trimmed V and J ends, which lost 3 bases and 3 bases, there was a span of 12 bases. Germline-derived CDR1 and CDR2 are SQVTM and ANQGSEA. CDR3 length: 13 amino acids. The CDR3 region is CSVDRLNSYEQYF. The CDR3 DNA reads as TGCAGCGTTGACAGGTTGAACAGCTACGAGCAGTACTTC.

The sample holds many counts of this clone. The CDR3 here is CASRVIVTGAGELFF. The CDR3 DNA reads as TGTGCCAGTAGAGTCATAGTGACAGGGGCCGGGGAGCTGTTTTTT. The V and J genes are TRBV19 and TRBJ2-2; 8 positions agree with TRBD1. V lost 6 bases and J lost 6; bases outside the gene matches: 9. Germline V gene data show CDR1 as LNHDA and CDR2 as SQIVND (reference sequence). The CDR3 covers 15 residues.

This chain uses TRBV7-7 with TRBJ2-1; D not resolved. The germline V gene has CDR1 SSHAT and CDR2 FNYEAQ (reference sequence). The germline V and J ends were trimmed by 5 bases and 5 bases, with 16 bases remaining between them. The CDR3 loop spans 15 amino acids. In DNA, the CDR3 is TGTGCCAGCAGCCCACTGAATCTGGCACACAATGAGCAGTTCTTC. Its translation is CASSPLNLAHNEQFF.

The chain has TRBV6-1 and TRBJ2-1, with D possibly TRBD2 on 6 matching bases. Trimming cost V 4 bases and J 7 bases, with 17 bases left between them. CDR1 is MNHNS and CDR2 is SASEGT in the germline V gene. The CDR3 loop spans 15 amino acids. CDR3 in amino acids: CASSVQLVGGNEQFF. The CDR3 DNA sequence: TGTGCCAGCAGTGTCCAATTAGTGGGAGGAAATGAGCAGTTCTTC.

The J gene is TRBJ2-3, the V gene TRBV5-1; either TRBD1 or TRBD2 may supply D (5 bases each). Per germline, CDR1 SGHRS and CDR2 YFSETQ. V was pared by 6 bases and J by 0 bases, with 14 bases between. CDR3 length: 15 residues. The CDR3: CASNSGRSSTDTQYF. For the CDR3, the DNA is TGCGCCAGCAACTCGGGGCGATCAAGCACAGATACGCAGTATTTT.

The V gene is TRBV4-2, the J gene TRBJ2-5; 7 bases match TRBD2. CDR1 and CDR2 from the germline V gene are LGHNA and YNFKEQ. J gave up 9 bases and V 4 bases, and 5 bases lay outside the gene matches. There are 12 residues in the CDR3. The CDR3 DNA reads TGTGCCAGCAGCCGCGCGGGGGAGGCCCAGTACTTC. It yields the protein CASSRAGEAQYF.

A word on this clone: The junction differs from germline at one of its ends, possibly a read error. This chain joins TRBV28 and TRBJ1-5; tentatively, D is TRBD1 (6 bases). The length of the CDR3 is 17 residues. Germline CDR1 is MDHEN and CDR2 is SYDVKM. The CDR3 DNA sequence: TGTGCCAGCAGTTCGTCTCCAATGACAGGCGCGTATCAGTCCCAGCATTTT. Amino acids: CASSSSPMTGAYQSQHF.